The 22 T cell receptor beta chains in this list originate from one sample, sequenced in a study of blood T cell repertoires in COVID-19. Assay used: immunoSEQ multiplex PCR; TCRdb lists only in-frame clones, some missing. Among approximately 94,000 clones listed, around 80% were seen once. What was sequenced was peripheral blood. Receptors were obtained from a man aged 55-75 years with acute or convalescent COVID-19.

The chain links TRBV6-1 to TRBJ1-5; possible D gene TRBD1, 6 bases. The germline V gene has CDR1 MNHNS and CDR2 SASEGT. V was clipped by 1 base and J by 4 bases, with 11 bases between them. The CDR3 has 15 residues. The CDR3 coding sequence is TGTGCCAGCAGTGAAGGCAGCAGGGGAAATCAGCCCCAGCATTTT. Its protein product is CASSEGSRGNQPQHF.

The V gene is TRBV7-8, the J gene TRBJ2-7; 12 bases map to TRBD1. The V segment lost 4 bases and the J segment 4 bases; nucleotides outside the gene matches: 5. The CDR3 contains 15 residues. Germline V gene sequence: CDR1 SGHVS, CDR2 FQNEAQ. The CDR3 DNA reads TGTGCCAGCAGCTCCGGGACAGGGGGCTCTTACGAGCAGTACTTC. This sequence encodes CASSSGTGGSYEQYF.

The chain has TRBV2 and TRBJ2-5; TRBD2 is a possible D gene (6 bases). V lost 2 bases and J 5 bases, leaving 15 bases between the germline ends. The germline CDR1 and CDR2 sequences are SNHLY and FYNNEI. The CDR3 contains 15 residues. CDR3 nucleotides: TGTGCCAGCAGTGAATGGGATTTTCGGGGGGAGACCCAGTACTTC. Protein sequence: CASSEWDFRGETQYF.

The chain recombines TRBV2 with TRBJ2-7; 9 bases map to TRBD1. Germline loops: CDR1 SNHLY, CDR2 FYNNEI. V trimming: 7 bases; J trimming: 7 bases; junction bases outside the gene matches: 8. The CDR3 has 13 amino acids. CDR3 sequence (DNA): TGTGCCAGCATTGGACAGGGGATAGGGGAGCAGTACTTC. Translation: CASIGQGIGEQYF.

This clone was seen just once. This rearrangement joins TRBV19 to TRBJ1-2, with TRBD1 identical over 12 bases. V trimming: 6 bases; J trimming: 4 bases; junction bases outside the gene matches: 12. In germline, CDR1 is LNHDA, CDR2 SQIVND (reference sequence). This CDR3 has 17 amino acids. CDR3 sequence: CASSNPPGQGAGYGYTF. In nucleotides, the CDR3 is TGTGCCAGTAGCAATCCCCCGGGACAGGGGGCAGGCTATGGCTACACCTTC.

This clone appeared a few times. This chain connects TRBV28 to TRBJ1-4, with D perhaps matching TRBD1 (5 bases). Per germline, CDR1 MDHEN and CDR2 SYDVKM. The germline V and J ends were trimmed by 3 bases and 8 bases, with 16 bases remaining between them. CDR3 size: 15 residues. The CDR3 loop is CASSFSWGSGEKLFF. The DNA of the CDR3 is TGTGCCAGCAGTTTCTCTTGGGGGAGCGGGGAAAAACTGTTTTTT. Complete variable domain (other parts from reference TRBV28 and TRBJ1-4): DVKVTQSSRYLVKRTGEKVFLECVQDMDHENMFWYRQDPGLGLRLIYFSYDVKMKEKGDIPEGYSVSREKKERFSLILESASTNQTSMYLCASSFSWGSGEKLFFGSGTQLSVL.

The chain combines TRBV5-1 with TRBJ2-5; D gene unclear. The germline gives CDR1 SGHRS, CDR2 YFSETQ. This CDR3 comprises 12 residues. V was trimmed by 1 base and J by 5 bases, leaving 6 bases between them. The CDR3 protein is CASSLKPETQYF. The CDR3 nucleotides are TGCGCCAGCAGCTTGAAGCCTGAGACCCAGTACTTC.

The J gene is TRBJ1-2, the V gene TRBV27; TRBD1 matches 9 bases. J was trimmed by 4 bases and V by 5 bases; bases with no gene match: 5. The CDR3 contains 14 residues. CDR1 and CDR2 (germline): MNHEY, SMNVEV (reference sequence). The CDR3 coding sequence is TGTGCCAGCAGTATCCGACAGGGGGTCTATGGCTACACCTTC. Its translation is CASSIRQGVYGYTF.

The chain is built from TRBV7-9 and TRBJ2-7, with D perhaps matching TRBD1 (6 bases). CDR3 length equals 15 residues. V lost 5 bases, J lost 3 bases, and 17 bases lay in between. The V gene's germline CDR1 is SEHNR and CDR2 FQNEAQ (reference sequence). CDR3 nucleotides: TGTGCCAGCAGCCCCCGGGACACGAAACACTACGAGCAGTACGTC. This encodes CASSPRDTKHYEQYV.

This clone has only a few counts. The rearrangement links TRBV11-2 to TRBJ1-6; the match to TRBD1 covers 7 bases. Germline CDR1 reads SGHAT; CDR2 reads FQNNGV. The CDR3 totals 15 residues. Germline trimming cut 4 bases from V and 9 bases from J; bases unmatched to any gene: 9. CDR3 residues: CASSSLTGSGSPLHF. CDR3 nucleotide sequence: TGTGCCAGCAGCTCCCTGACAGGGTCAGGTTCACCCCTCCACTTT. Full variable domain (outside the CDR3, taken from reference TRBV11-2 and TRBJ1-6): EAGVAQSPRYKIIEKRQSVAFWCNPISGHATLYWYQQILGQGPKLLIQFQNNGVVDDSQLPKDRFSAERLKGVDSTLKIQPAKLEDSAVYLCASSSLTGSGSPLHFGNGTRLTVT.

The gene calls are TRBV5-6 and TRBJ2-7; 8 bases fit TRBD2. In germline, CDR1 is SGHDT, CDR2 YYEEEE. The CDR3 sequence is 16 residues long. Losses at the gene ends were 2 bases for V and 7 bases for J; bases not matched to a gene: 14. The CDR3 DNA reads TGTGCCAGCAGCTTACATCTCGGGACTAGGGGTACGGAGCAGTACGTC. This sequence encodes CASSLHLGTRGTEQYV.

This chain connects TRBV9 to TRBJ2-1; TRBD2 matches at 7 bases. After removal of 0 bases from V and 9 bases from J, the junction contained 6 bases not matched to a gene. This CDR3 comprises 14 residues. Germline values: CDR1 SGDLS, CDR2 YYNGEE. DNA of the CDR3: TGTGCCAGCAGCGTAGACGGGGGGAGTTTTGAGCAGTTCTTC. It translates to CASSVDGGSFEQFF.

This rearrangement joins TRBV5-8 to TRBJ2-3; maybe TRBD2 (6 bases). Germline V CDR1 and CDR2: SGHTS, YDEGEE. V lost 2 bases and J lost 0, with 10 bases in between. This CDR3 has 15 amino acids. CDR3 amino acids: CASSFGGRSTDTQYF. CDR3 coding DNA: TGTGCCAGCAGCTTCGGAGGGAGGAGCACAGATACGCAGTATTTT. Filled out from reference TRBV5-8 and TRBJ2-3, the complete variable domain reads EAGVTQSPTHLIKTRGQQATLRCSPISGHTSVYWYQQALGLGLQFLLWYDEGEERNRGNFPPRFSGRQFPNYSSELNVNALELEDSALYLCASSFGGRSTDTQYFGPGTRLTVL.

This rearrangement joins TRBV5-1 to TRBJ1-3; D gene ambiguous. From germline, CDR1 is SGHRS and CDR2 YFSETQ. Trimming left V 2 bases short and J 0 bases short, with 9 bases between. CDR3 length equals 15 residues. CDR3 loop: CASSLEVGSGNTIYF. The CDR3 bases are TGCGCCAGCAGCTTAGAGGTGGGCTCTGGAAACACCATATATTTT.

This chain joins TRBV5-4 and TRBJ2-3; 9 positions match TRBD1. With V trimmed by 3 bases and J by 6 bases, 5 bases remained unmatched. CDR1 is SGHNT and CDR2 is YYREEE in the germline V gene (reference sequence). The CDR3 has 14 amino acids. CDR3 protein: CASSSRQGGDTQYF. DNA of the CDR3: TGTGCCAGCAGCTCAAGACAGGGGGGGGATACGCAGTATTTT. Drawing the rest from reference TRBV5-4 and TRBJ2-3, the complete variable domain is ETGVTQSPTHLIKTRGQQVTLRCSSQSGHNTVSWYQQALGQGPQFIFQYYREEENGRGNFPPRFSGLQFPNYSSELNVNALELDDSALYLCASSSRQGGDTQYFGPGTRLTVL.

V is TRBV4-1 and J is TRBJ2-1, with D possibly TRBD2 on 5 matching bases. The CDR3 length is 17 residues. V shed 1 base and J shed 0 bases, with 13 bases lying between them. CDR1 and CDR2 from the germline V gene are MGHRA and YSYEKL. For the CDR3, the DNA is TGCGCCAGCAGCCAAGCCGGCGGACTCAGCTCCTACAATGAGCAGTTCTTC. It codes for CASSQAGGLSSYNEQFF.

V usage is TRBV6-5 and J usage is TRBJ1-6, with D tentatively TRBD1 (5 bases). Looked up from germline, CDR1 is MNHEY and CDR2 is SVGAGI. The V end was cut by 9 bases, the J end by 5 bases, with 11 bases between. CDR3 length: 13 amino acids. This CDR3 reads CASTQGNNSPLHF. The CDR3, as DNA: TGTGCCAGTACCCAGGGAAATAATTCACCCCTCCACTTT.

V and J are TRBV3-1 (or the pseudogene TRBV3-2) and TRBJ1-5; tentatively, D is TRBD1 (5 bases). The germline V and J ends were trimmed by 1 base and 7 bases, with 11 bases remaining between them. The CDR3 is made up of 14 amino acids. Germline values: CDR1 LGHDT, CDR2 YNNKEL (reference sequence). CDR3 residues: CASSQGHRTQPQHF. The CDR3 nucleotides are TGTGCCAGCAGCCAAGGTCACAGGACCCAGCCCCAGCATTTT.

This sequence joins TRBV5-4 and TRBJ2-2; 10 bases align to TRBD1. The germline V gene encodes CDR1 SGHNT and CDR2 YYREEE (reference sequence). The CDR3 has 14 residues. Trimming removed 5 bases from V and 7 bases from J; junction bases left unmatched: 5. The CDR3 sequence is CASRRQGAGGELFF. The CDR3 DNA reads TGTGCCAGCAGGAGACAGGGGGCCGGCGGGGAGCTGTTTTTT.

The CDR3 DNA follows: TGTGCCAGCAGTAGACAGGGGGCCACAAATCAGCCCCAGCATTTT. This gives the protein CASSRQGATNQPQHF. This chain links TRBV2 with TRBJ1-5; TRBD1 matches at 10 bases. In germline, CDR1 is SNHLY, CDR2 FYNNEI. There are 15 residues in the CDR3. V lost 5 bases and J lost 4; bases outside the gene matches: 5.

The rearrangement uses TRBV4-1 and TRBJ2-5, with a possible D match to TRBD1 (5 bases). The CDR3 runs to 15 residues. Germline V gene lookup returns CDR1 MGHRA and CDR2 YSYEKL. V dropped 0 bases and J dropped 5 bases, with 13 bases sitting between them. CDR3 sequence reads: CASSQDDQGVETQYF. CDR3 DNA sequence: TGCGCCAGCAGCCAAGATGACCAGGGTGTGGAGACCCAGTACTTC.

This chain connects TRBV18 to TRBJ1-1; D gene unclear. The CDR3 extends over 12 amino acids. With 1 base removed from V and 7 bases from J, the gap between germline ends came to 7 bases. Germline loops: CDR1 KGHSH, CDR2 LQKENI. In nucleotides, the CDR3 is TGTGCCAGCTCACCACAGAGGAGTGAAGCTTTCTTT. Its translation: CASSPQRSEAFF.